This T cell receptor (beta chain) appears in the sequencing data of a study of radiotherapy plus CTLA-4 blockade in lung cancer. Across the study: Disease control was seen in 30% to 35% of patients, objective responses in around 20%. Study observations and caveats: The authors reported that early blood T cell clone dynamics, with interferon-beta, best predicted response.

About this clone: Its antigen is not identified.

The table came from immunoSEQ multiplex PCR; TCRdb's copy has only in-frame clones and leaves some out. Of 45,000 to 55,000 clones in the sample, 86% were seen once. With V trimmed by 6 bases and J by 0 bases, 6 bases remained unmatched. Germline V CDR1 and CDR2: SGHDN, FVKESK. The CDR3 sequence is 17 residues long. The starting material was peripheral blood, obtained from a patient treated with radiotherapy plus ipilimumab. The rearrangement joins TRBV14 to TRBJ2-1, with 12 bases fitting TRBD2. This clonotype was sampled from a human donor with non-small cell lung cancer that progressed on radiotherapy plus ipilimumab. Some clones in this sample may be carry-over from other donors' samples. The CDR3 nucleotides are TGTGCCAGCAGGCCGACTAGCGGGGGTTACTCCTACAATGAGCAGTTCTTC. This codes for CASRPTSGGYSYNEQFF.